The rows below give T cell receptor beta chains drawn from one sample of a study of blood T cell repertoires in COVID-19. This table comes from immunoSEQ multiplex PCR, and its TCRdb copy is limited to in-frame clones, with some not included. The table includes 380,000 or so clones, over 65% detected once. The sequencing input was peripheral blood. These receptors were obtained from a human donor with acute or convalescent COVID-19. The donor label of this sample is uncertain. Both conserved end residues are part of each CDR3. The order of the fields is D gene, V gene, J gene, clone size, CDR3 protein, CDR3 DNA. A D gene is named only where the DNA matches it firmly. Size tells how often a clone was seen (once, few, many) or the class of an expanded clone, and some rows leave it out.

D gene: TRBD1
V gene: TRBV11-3
J gene: TRBJ1-1
clone size: few
CDR3 protein: CASSLTSGGNTEAFF
CDR3 DNA: TGTGCCAGCAGCTTAACGTCAGGGGGGAACACTGAAGCTTTCTTT

D gene: -
V gene: TRBV3-1/TRBV3-2
J gene: TRBJ2-2
clone size: -
CDR3 protein: CASSPFSTGELFF
CDR3 DNA: TGTGCCAGCAGCCCATTTTCCACCGGGGAGCTGTTTTTT

D gene: -
V gene: TRBV3-1/TRBV3-2
J gene: TRBJ2-5
clone size: -
CDR3 protein: CASGRRFETQYF
CDR3 DNA: TGTGCCAGCGGGAGGCGCTTCGAGACCCAGTACTTC

D gene: TRBD1
V gene: TRBV18
J gene: TRBJ1-1
clone size: -
CDR3 protein: CASRPGTANTEAFF
CDR3 DNA: TGTGCCAGCCGCCCGGGGACAGCCAACACTGAAGCTTTCTTT

D gene: -
V gene: TRBV29-1
J gene: TRBJ1-2
clone size: few
CDR3 protein: CSVAKGDRRYGYTF
CDR3 DNA: TGCAGCGTCGCTAAGGGAGACAGGAGATATGGCTACACCTTC

D gene: -
V gene: TRBV19
J gene: TRBJ2-7
clone size: -
CDR3 protein: CASSDNRFPNEQYF
CDR3 DNA: TGTGCCAGTAGTGATAACAGGTTTCCCAACGAGCAGTACTTC

D gene: -
V gene: TRBV5-4
J gene: TRBJ2-7
clone size: -
CDR3 protein: CASSPGQFPDPYEQYF
CDR3 DNA: TGTGCCAGCAGCCCCGGACAGTTTCCTGATCCCTACGAGCAGTACTTC

D gene: TRBD1
V gene: TRBV11-3
J gene: TRBJ1-2
clone size: -
CDR3 protein: CASSLEGGGGYTF
CDR3 DNA: TGTGCCAGCAGCTTAGAAGGGGGCGGTGGCTACACCTTC

D gene: -
V gene: TRBV2
J gene: TRBJ1-3
clone size: -
CDR3 protein: CASSEALRGAGNTIYF
CDR3 DNA: TGTGCCAGCAGTGAAGCGCTTCGGGGGGCTGGAAACACCATATATTTT

D gene: -
V gene: TRBV5-1
J gene: TRBJ1-2
clone size: -
CDR3 protein: CASSLGPDSYGYTF
CDR3 DNA: TGCGCCAGCAGCTTGGGACCGGACAGCTATGGCTACACCTTC

D gene: -
V gene: TRBV4-2
J gene: TRBJ1-6
clone size: -
CDR3 protein: CASSQQGYSSPLHF
CDR3 DNA: TGTGCCAGCAGCCAGCAGGGGTATAGTTCACCCCTCCACTTT

D gene: -
V gene: TRBV12-2
J gene: TRBJ2-7
clone size: -
CDR3 protein: CASRFLAGAYEQYF
CDR3 DNA: TGTGCAAGTCGCTTCCTAGCGGGAGCCTACGAGCAGTACTTC

D gene: TRBD1
V gene: TRBV9
J gene: TRBJ1-4
clone size: -
CDR3 protein: CASSVDPGQGYEKLFF
CDR3 DNA: TGTGCCAGCAGCGTAGATCCGGGACAGGGTTATGAAAAACTGTTTTTT

D gene: TRBD1
V gene: TRBV18
J gene: TRBJ1-2
clone size: -
CDR3 protein: CASSPLGDRGGGYTF
CDR3 DNA: TGTGCCAGCTCACCCCTAGGAGACAGGGGCGGGGGCTACACCTTC

D gene: TRBD2
V gene: TRBV11-1
J gene: TRBJ2-5
clone size: -
CDR3 protein: CASSFLAGGAETQYF
CDR3 DNA: TGTGCCAGCAGCTTCCTAGCGGGGGGTGCGGAGACCCAGTACTTC

D gene: TRBD1
V gene: TRBV9
J gene: TRBJ2-1
clone size: -
CDR3 protein: CASTLRDRGLSNEQFF
CDR3 DNA: TGTGCCAGCACCCTCCGGGACAGGGGGTTGAGTAATGAGCAGTTCTTC

D gene: -
V gene: TRBV6-1
J gene: TRBJ1-2
clone size: -
CDR3 protein: CASSDWVRQNNYGYTF
CDR3 DNA: TGTGCCAGCAGTGATTGGGTGCGACAGAATAACTATGGCTACACCTTC

D gene: TRBD1
V gene: TRBV5-1
J gene: TRBJ1-1
clone size: few
CDR3 protein: CASSGRTGGMMNTEAFF
CDR3 DNA: TGCGCCAGCAGCGGAAGGACAGGGGGGATGATGAACACTGAAGCTTTCTTT

D gene: -
V gene: TRBV28
J gene: TRBJ2-6
clone size: few
CDR3 protein: CASSNGGSNSGANVLTF
CDR3 DNA: TGTGCCAGCAGTAACGGGGGATCTAACTCTGGGGCCAACGTCCTGACTTTC

D gene: -
V gene: TRBV18
J gene: TRBJ1-1
clone size: -
CDR3 protein: CASSPSGRAEEAFF
CDR3 DNA: TGTGCCAGCTCACCATCGGGGAGAGCGGAAGAAGCTTTCTTT

D gene: -
V gene: TRBV19
J gene: TRBJ1-1
clone size: once
CDR3 protein: CASSKSTGTSTEAFF
CDR3 DNA: TGTGCCAGTAGTAAAAGTACAGGGACATCGACTGAAGCTTTCTTT

D gene: -
V gene: TRBV5-4
J gene: TRBJ1-1
clone size: -
CDR3 protein: CASSPTYRESTEAFF
CDR3 DNA: TGTGCCAGCAGCCCTACATACAGGGAAAGCACTGAAGCTTTCTTT

D gene: -
V gene: TRBV7-9
J gene: TRBJ2-7
clone size: -
CDR3 protein: CASSLGGFPSYEQYF
CDR3 DNA: TGTGCCAGCAGCTTAGGTGGCTTCCCGTCCTACGAGCAGTACTTC

D gene: TRBD1
V gene: TRBV2
J gene: TRBJ1-5
clone size: few
CDR3 protein: CASSFAGGRSNQPQHF
CDR3 DNA: TGTGCCAGCAGTTTCGCAGGGGGCCGGAGCAATCAGCCCCAGCATTTT

D gene: -
V gene: TRBV7-9
J gene: TRBJ1-4
clone size: -
CDR3 protein: CASSLGQGLNEKLFF
CDR3 DNA: TGTGCCAGCAGCTTAGGTCAGGGTTTAAATGAAAAACTGTTTTTT

D gene: -
V gene: TRBV6-5
J gene: TRBJ1-2
clone size: few
CDR3 protein: CASSYASLRGYTF
CDR3 DNA: TGTGCCAGCAGTTACGCTAGTCTGAGGGGCTACACCTTC

D gene: TRBD1
V gene: TRBV6-5
J gene: TRBJ1-2
clone size: -
CDR3 protein: CASQNQGALGYTF
CDR3 DNA: TGTGCCAGCCAGAATCAGGGGGCGCTTGGCTACACCTTC

D gene: -
V gene: TRBV7-9
J gene: TRBJ1-6
clone size: -
CDR3 protein: CASSSRQGWSPLHF
CDR3 DNA: TGTGCCAGCAGCTCCCGCCAGGGTTGGTCACCCCTCCACTTT

D gene: -
V gene: TRBV7-9
J gene: TRBJ1-2
clone size: few
CDR3 protein: CASSRGTVVYGYTF
CDR3 DNA: TGTGCCAGCAGCCGGGGGACGGTGGTTTATGGCTACACCTTC

D gene: -
V gene: TRBV29-1
J gene: TRBJ1-2
clone size: -
CDR3 protein: CSVEQVPNYGYTF
CDR3 DNA: TGCAGCGTTGAACAGGTCCCTAACTATGGCTACACCTTC

D gene: -
V gene: TRBV18
J gene: TRBJ1-1
clone size: -
CDR3 protein: CASSPGRREAFF
CDR3 DNA: TGTGCCAGCTCACCGGGGAGGAGGGAAGCTTTCTTT

D gene: -
V gene: TRBV30
J gene: TRBJ1-2
clone size: few
CDR3 protein: CAWSPGFYGYTF
CDR3 DNA: TGTGCCTGGAGCCCGGGGTTCTATGGCTACACCTTC

D gene: -
V gene: TRBV28
J gene: TRBJ1-1
clone size: -
CDR3 protein: CASSSFTGNTEAFF
CDR3 DNA: TGTGCCAGCAGTTCTTTTACGGGAAACACTGAAGCTTTCTTT

D gene: -
V gene: TRBV10-1
J gene: TRBJ1-1
clone size: -
CDR3 protein: CASNPTGTTEAFF
CDR3 DNA: TGCGCCAGCAACCCGACAGGCACCACTGAAGCTTTCTTT

D gene: TRBD2
V gene: TRBV19
J gene: TRBJ2-1
clone size: -
CDR3 protein: CASSSFSGLAGYNEQFF
CDR3 DNA: TGTGCCAGTAGTAGCTTCTCGGGACTAGCGGGTTACAATGAGCAGTTCTTC

D gene: -
V gene: TRBV10-1
J gene: TRBJ1-5
clone size: -
CDR3 protein: CASSLSGTNQPQHF
CDR3 DNA: TGCGCCAGCAGTCTCTCAGGTACTAATCAGCCCCAGCATTTT

D gene: -
V gene: TRBV10-1
J gene: TRBJ1-2
clone size: -
CDR3 protein: CASSDRQNYGYTF
CDR3 DNA: TGCGCCAGCAGTGACCGCCAGAACTATGGCTACACCTTC

D gene: -
V gene: TRBV6-5
J gene: TRBJ2-3
clone size: -
CDR3 protein: CAGRSGPLTDTQYF
CDR3 DNA: TGTGCCGGACGAAGCGGGCCCCTCACAGATACGCAGTATTTT

D gene: -
V gene: TRBV28
J gene: TRBJ2-5
clone size: once
CDR3 protein: CASSLIYQETQYF
CDR3 DNA: TGTGCCAGCAGTTTAATCTACCAAGAGACCCAGTACTTC

D gene: TRBD2
V gene: TRBV3-1/TRBV3-2
J gene: TRBJ2-7
clone size: -
CDR3 protein: CASSHDRGGGGAAKSYEQYF
CDR3 DNA: TGTGCCAGCAGCCATGATCGCGGGGGCGGGGGGGCCGCGAAGTCCTACGAGCAGTACTTC

D gene: TRBD1
V gene: TRBV5-6
J gene: TRBJ1-2
clone size: -
CDR3 protein: CASSPGTVSRGYTF
CDR3 DNA: TGTGCCAGCAGTCCCGGGACAGTCTCGAGGGGCTACACCTTC

D gene: TRBD2
V gene: TRBV6-5
J gene: TRBJ2-1
clone size: -
CDR3 protein: CASSPTGTSIEQFF
CDR3 DNA: TGTGCCAGCAGCCCCACCGGGACTAGCATTGAGCAGTTCTTC

D gene: TRBD1
V gene: TRBV30
J gene: TRBJ1-5
clone size: -
CDR3 protein: CAWSPGQGNQPQHF
CDR3 DNA: TGTGCCTGGTCTCCGGGACAGGGCAATCAGCCCCAGCATTTT

D gene: -
V gene: TRBV7-9
J gene: TRBJ1-5
clone size: -
CDR3 protein: CASSAAFGGNQPQHF
CDR3 DNA: TGTGCCAGCAGCGCAGCCTTCGGGGGTAATCAGCCCCAGCATTTT

D gene: TRBD1
V gene: TRBV10-1
J gene: TRBJ1-2
clone size: few
CDR3 protein: CASSEPGGFGYTF
CDR3 DNA: TGCGCCAGCAGTGAACCAGGGGGATTTGGCTACACCTTC

D gene: -
V gene: TRBV6-2/TRBV6-3
J gene: TRBJ2-1
clone size: once
CDR3 protein: CASSYRAGSNEQFF
CDR3 DNA: TGTGCCAGCAGTTACAGGGCAGGGTCAAATGAGCAGTTCTTC

D gene: -
V gene: TRBV18
J gene: TRBJ1-1
clone size: -
CDR3 protein: CASSPEGLGAFF
CDR3 DNA: TGTGCCAGCTCACCAGAGGGCCTGGGAGCTTTCTTT

D gene: -
V gene: TRBV2
J gene: TRBJ1-1
clone size: -
CDR3 protein: CASSYTFRNTEAFF
CDR3 DNA: TGTGCCAGCAGTTATACTTTCCGGAACACTGAAGCTTTCTTT

D gene: -
V gene: TRBV5-1
J gene: TRBJ2-2
clone size: -
CDR3 protein: CASRTTYTGELFF
CDR3 DNA: TGCGCCAGCAGGACTACGTACACCGGGGAGCTGTTTTTT

D gene: -
V gene: TRBV7-2
J gene: TRBJ2-7
clone size: -
CDR3 protein: CASSPRQIGLTYEQYF
CDR3 DNA: TGTGCCAGCAGCCCAAGACAGATTGGGTTGACCTACGAGCAGTACTTC